These 19 T cell receptor beta chains were all obtained from the same sample, sequenced in a study of T cell changes during pregnancy in multiple sclerosis. TCRdb's copy holds only in-frame clones and misses some; the assay was immunoSEQ multiplex PCR. The sample contains 40,000 or so clones, 91% of which appear only once. The sequencing used CD8+ T cells from peripheral blood mononuclear cells, collected in the second trimester of pregnancy. These TCRs come from a female donor with multiple sclerosis, enrolled in a pregnancy study.

The rearrangement uses TRBV2 and TRBJ2-3; 7 bases are a match to TRBD2. After removal of 2 bases from V and 0 bases from J, the junction contained 8 bases not matched to a gene. The germline V gene encodes CDR1 SNHLY and CDR2 FYNNEI. The CDR3 totals 17 residues. The CDR3 DNA follows: TGTGCCAGCAGTGAAATCTCCGCTAGCGGAAGCACAGATACGCAGTATTTT. It yields the protein CASSEISASGSTDTQYF. The full variable domain, its missing parts supplied by reference TRBV2 and TRBJ2-3, is EPEVTQTPSHQVTQMGQEVILRCVPISNHLYFYWYRQILGQKVEFLVSFYNNEISEKSEIFDDQFSVERPDGSNFTLKIRSTKLEDSAMYFCASSEISASGSTDTQYFGPGTRLTVL.

This clone was seen a single time. The chain couples TRBV7-9 to TRBJ2-7, with 9 positions matching TRBD1. The CDR3 spans 14 residues. CDR1 and CDR2 from the germline V gene are SEHNR and FQNEAQ (reference sequence). Trimming at V came to 5 bases and at J to 5 bases, leaving 7 bases not matched to a gene. This CDR3 is CASSETGGADEQYF. Written as DNA, the CDR3 is TGTGCCAGCAGCGAAACAGGGGGCGCAGACGAGCAGTACTTC. Looking up the rest from reference TRBV7-9 and TRBJ2-7 gives the full variable domain: DTGVSQNPRHKITKRGQNVTFRCDPISEHNRLYWYRQTLGQGPEFLTYFQNEAQLEKSRLLSDRFSAERPKGSFSTLEIQRTEQGDSAMYLCASSETGGADEQYFGPGTRLTVT.

The chain recombines TRBV9 with TRBJ1-2, with TRBD1 identical over 10 bases. V lost 1 base and J lost 7; bases outside the gene matches: 13. The CDR3 extends over 17 amino acids. Germline V gene lookup returns CDR1 SGDLS and CDR2 YYNGEE. CDR3 coding DNA: TGTGCCAGCAGCGTAAGGGACAGGGGAATATATGCTACTGGCTACACCTTC. It translates to CASSVRDRGIYATGYTF.

This chain joins TRBV29-1 and TRBJ1-1; D might be TRBD1 (6 bases). CDR3 size: 15 residues. The ends were cut back, 2 bases at V and 6 bases at J, with 19 bases in the middle. Germline lookup yields CDR1 SQVTM and CDR2 ANQGSEA. CDR3 in amino acids: CSVERGKGGFAEAFF. The CDR3 DNA sequence: TGCAGCGTTGAAAGAGGGAAGGGGGGGTTTGCTGAAGCTTTCTTT.

The chain carries TRBV9 and TRBJ1-3; tentatively, D is TRBD1 (6 bases). V was clipped by 4 bases and J by 11 bases, with 16 bases between them. The V gene's germline CDR1 is SGDLS and CDR2 YYNGEE. This CDR3 spans 13 amino acids. As DNA, the CDR3 is TGTGCCAGCAGCCCAGGACAGCGGCATCCCATATATTTT. This encodes CASSPGQRHPIYF.

This chain joins TRBV11-2 and TRBJ2-1, with 10 bases lining up with TRBD2. Germline values: CDR1 SGHAT, CDR2 FQNNGV. The CDR3 consists of 15 residues. V shed 5 bases, J shed 4 bases, and the junction held 5 bases outside the gene matches. CDR3 DNA: TGTGCCAGCAGCCCCGGGACTAGCGCTTACAATGAGCAGTTCTTC. Residues: CASSPGTSAYNEQFF.

This rearrangement joins TRBV27 to TRBJ1-5; D may be TRBD1 (5 bases). CDR3 length equals 15 residues. Germline V gene lookup returns CDR1 MNHEY and CDR2 SMNVEV (reference sequence). Trimming removed 7 bases at V and 3 bases at J, with 16 bases between. CDR3 sequence: CASTSSGGVNQPQHF. In nucleotides, the CDR3 is TGTGCCAGCACATCCAGCGGGGGGGTCAATCAGCCCCAGCATTTT.

The chain is built from TRBV6-5 and TRBJ1-1, with D possibly TRBD1 on 6 matching bases. Germline V CDR1 and CDR2: MNHEY, SVGAGI. The CDR3 is 14 residues long. Trimming took off 6 bases at V and 6 bases at J, with 17 bases between the two ends. In nucleotides, the CDR3 is TGTGCCAGCAGCCCCTGGACAGAAAACCCTGAAGCTTTCTTT. This sequence encodes CASSPWTENPEAFF.

The V gene is TRBV6-5, the J gene TRBJ2-1; D ambiguous. Between the trimmed V and J ends, which lost 0 bases and 8 bases, there was a span of 17 bases. The CDR3 runs 16 residues. CDR1 is MNHEY and CDR2 is SVGAGI in the germline V gene. The CDR3 reads CASSYSAFILFDEQFF. CDR3 nucleotide sequence: TGTGCCAGCAGTTACTCAGCGTTTATTCTCTTCGATGAGCAGTTCTTC.

This clone came up once. The genes are TRBV9 and TRBJ1-2, with TRBD1 as a possible D gene (5 bases). The CDR3 contains 20 residues. V lost 4 bases and J lost 1, with 29 bases in between. From germline, CDR1 is SGDLS and CDR2 YYNGEE. The chain's CDR3 is CASSSPAGLNRTTNNYGYTF. The CDR3 nucleotides are TGTGCCAGCAGCTCCCCGGCAGGGTTGAACCGAACCACCAATAACTATGGCTACACCTTC.

The chain couples TRBV7-6 to TRBJ2-5; D is possibly TRBD2 (6 bases). There are 14 residues in the CDR3. Germline lookup yields CDR1 SGHVS and CDR2 FNYEAQ. The V end lost 1 base, the J end lost 14 bases, and 20 bases lay between the germline ends. CDR3 bases: TGTGCCAGCAGCTTAGGGCGCTCCGGGACTCCATCATACTTC. Protein: CASSLGRSGTPSYF.

The chain uses TRBV6-5 and TRBJ2-1, with TRBD1 matching 8 bases. This CDR3 is built from 13 residues. Germline CDR1 reads MNHEY; CDR2 reads SVGAGI. The V segment lost 2 bases and the J segment 8 bases; nucleotides outside the gene matches: 2. The CDR3 here is CASSYAGGYEQFF. DNA for the CDR3: TGTGCCAGCAGTTACGCAGGGGGCTATGAGCAGTTCTTC.

The chain uses TRBV27 and TRBJ1-2; D gene ambiguous. Germline loops: CDR1 MNHEY, CDR2 SMNVEV (reference sequence). Trimming stripped 0 bases from V and 1 base from J, with 18 bases between. The length of the CDR3 is 18 residues. CDR3 in amino acids: CASSLSRAGRTSNYGYTF. The CDR3 nucleotides read TGTGCCAGCAGTTTATCGCGGGCAGGTCGAACTAGTAACTATGGCTACACCTTC.

The chain employs TRBV27 and TRBJ1-1; 9 bases are shared with TRBD1. Germline trimming cut 2 bases from V and 11 bases from J; bases unmatched to any gene: 9. Germline V CDR1 and CDR2: MNHEY, SMNVEV (reference sequence). This CDR3 has 14 amino acids. The CDR3 DNA follows: TGTGCCAGCAGTTTACGCGGGACAGGGAAAATTGCTTTCTTT. Residues: CASSLRGTGKIAFF.

The chain recombines TRBV4-1 with TRBJ2-2; tentative D call: TRBD2 (6 bases). The CDR3 extends over 15 amino acids. Deletions cut 3 bases from V and 2 bases from J, with 10 bases between. Looked up from germline, CDR1 is MGHRA and CDR2 is YSYEKL. In DNA form, the CDR3 reads TGCGCCAGCAGCCACAGGGACTTTAACACCGGGGAGCTGTTTTTT. Amino acid sequence: CASSHRDFNTGELFF.

The chain joins TRBV7-2 to TRBJ2-7; TRBD1 agrees at 9 bases. J lost 3 bases, V lost 5 bases, and 8 bases had no gene match. Germline lookup yields CDR1 SGHTA and CDR2 FQGNSA. The CDR3 contains 15 residues. The CDR3 sequence: CASSLLWGQGYEQYF. The CDR3 DNA follows: TGTGCCAGCAGCCTCCTGTGGGGACAGGGCTACGAGCAGTACTTC.

The rearrangement links TRBV6-6 to TRBJ2-2, with D maybe TRBD1 (6 bases). The CDR3 length is 16 residues. With 7 bases removed from V and 2 bases from J, the gap between germline ends came to 17 bases. Looked up from germline, CDR1 is MNHNY and CDR2 is SVGAGI (reference sequence). CDR3 in DNA: TGTGCCAGCATCTTCGCCAGGGGTTACAACACCGGGGAGCTGTTTTTT. Protein product: CASIFARGYNTGELFF.

This clone is a singleton in its sample. The CDR3 DNA reads as TGTGCCAGCAGCCAATACGCCCCCGGGACAGGTCGGTCACCCCTCCACTTT. It yields the protein CASSQYAPGTGRSPLHF. The rearrangement links TRBV7-6 to TRBJ1-6, with 8 nucleotides matching TRBD1. J gave up 10 bases and V 5 bases, and 16 bases lay outside the gene matches. Germline assignment: CDR1 SGHVS and CDR2 FNYEAQ. This CDR3 comprises 17 residues.

This chain joins TRBV15 and TRBJ1-2; D uncertain. This CDR3 is built from 11 residues. Between the trimmed V and J ends, which lost 3 bases and 11 bases, there was a span of 10 bases. Germline lookup yields CDR1 LNHNV and CDR2 YYDKDF (reference sequence). CDR3 region: CATSRNDGYTF. CDR3 in DNA: TGTGCCACCAGCAGGAACGACGGGTACACCTTC.